A selection of T cell receptor beta chains follows, all from one sample in a study of cytomegalovirus exposure and HLA in healthy donors. The repertoire was sequenced with immunoSEQ multiplex PCR; TCRdb's copy has only in-frame clones and lacks some. Of 180,000 or so clones listed, 75% to 80% were seen once; the top ten hold more than 13%. The sequencing sample was made of PBMCs. The receptors were sampled from a man between 50 and 59 years old in good health and CMV-seropositive. The CDR3 runs from the conserved cysteine through the conserved F or W. The D gene is left open where the match is weak. Expanded clones are given a class, and other clones once, few, many or no size at all.

D gene	V gene	J gene	clone size	CDR3 protein	CDR3 DNA
TRBD2	TRBV28	TRBJ2-7	-	CASTPIAGGLGNEQYF	TGTGCCAGCACTCCCATAGCGGGGGGGCTGGGAAACGAGCAGTACTTC
TRBD1	TRBV6-5	TRBJ1-4	-	CASSYVSGQGGEKLFF	TGTGCCAGCAGTTATGTGTCAGGACAGGGTGGCGAAAAACTGTTTTTT
TRBD1	TRBV6-5	TRBJ1-3	-	CASSWGQGATIYF	TGTGCCAGCAGTTGGGGACAGGGGGCCACCATATATTTT
-	TRBV7-6	TRBJ2-3	-	CASSQTGGAPTDTQYF	TGTGCCAGCAGCCAGACTGGGGGGGCACCGACAGATACGCAGTATTTT
TRBD2	TRBV27	TRBJ2-5	-	CASGPTSPRETQYF	TGTGCCAGCGGCCCGACTAGCCCGAGAGAGACCCAGTACTTC
-	TRBV4-1	TRBJ2-5	few	CASSQTSFGERVRETQYF	TGCGCCAGCAGCCAAACCTCGTTTGGAGAAAGAGTTCGGGAGACCCAGTACTTC
TRBD1	TRBV7-9	TRBJ2-7	-	CASSDTGVLHYEQYF	TGTGCCAGCAGCGACACAGGGGTCCTACACTACGAGCAGTACTTC
-	TRBV7-2	TRBJ2-2	-	CASSQTHSNTGELFF	TGTGCCAGCAGCCAAACCCACAGCAACACCGGGGAGCTGTTTTTT
-	TRBV7-9	TRBJ1-2	-	CASSFAGHGYTF	TGTGCCAGCAGCTTTGCGGGACATGGCTACACCTTC
TRBD1	TRBV25-1	TRBJ2-7	-	CASSERQGKVYEQYF	TGTGCCAGCAGTGAACGACAGGGTAAAGTCTACGAGCAGTACTTC
-	TRBV9	TRBJ1-3	once	CASSVGGGGNTIYF	TGTGCCAGCAGCGTAGGTGGTGGCGGAAACACCATATATTTT
TRBD2	TRBV18	TRBJ2-7	-	CASSPQRVSGGTYEQYF	TGTGCCAGCTCACCTCAACGAGTCTCCGGGGGGACCTACGAGCAGTACTTC
-	TRBV28	TRBJ1-5	-	CASSLRTTTVVDF	TGTGCCAGCAGTCTCAGGACCACGACAGTGGTGGATTTT
-	TRBV19	TRBJ2-7	-	CASSPGLGISVYEQYF	TGTGCCAGTAGTCCTGGACTGGGCATCAGCGTATACGAGCAGTACTTC
-	TRBV7-2	TRBJ2-5	-	CASSLSSGRQYF	TGTGCCAGCAGCTTAAGCAGCGGCCGGCAGTACTTC
TRBD1	TRBV7-9	TRBJ2-5	-	CASSRTGPETQYF	TGTGCCAGCAGTCGGACAGGGCCAGAGACCCAGTACTTC
TRBD2	TRBV11-2	TRBJ2-1	-	CASSFLAGARDEQFF	TGTGCCAGCAGCTTCCTAGCGGGGGCGAGGGATGAGCAGTTCTTC
TRBD1	TRBV19	TRBJ1-5	-	CASKYRGEPQHF	TGTGCCAGTAAGTACAGGGGTGAGCCCCAGCATTTT
TRBD2	TRBV28	TRBJ2-3	-	CASSVAERGGAQYF	TGTGCCAGCAGTGTCGCCGAGCGGGGGGGCGCGCAGTATTTT
TRBD1	TRBV6-1	TRBJ1-5	few	CASSATGDNQPQHF	TGTGCCAGCAGTGCTACAGGGGACAATCAGCCCCAGCATTTT
TRBD1	TRBV28	TRBJ1-6	-	CASQGQVAGDSPLHF	TGTGCCAGTCAGGGACAGGTCGCCGGGGATTCACCCCTCCACTTT
-	TRBV9	TRBJ2-2	-	CAPPRGGELFF	TGTGCCCCACCGCGGGGCGGGGAGCTGTTTTTT
-	TRBV9	TRBJ2-3	few	CASSVGGGGSRNTQYF	TGTGCCAGCAGCGTTGGGGGCGGGGGCTCACGCAATACGCAGTATTTT
-	TRBV5-1	TRBJ1-1	-	CASSTDSKNTEAFF	TGCGCCAGCAGCACCGACAGCAAGAACACTGAAGCTTTCTTT
-	TRBV19	TRBJ1-2	-	CASRVPGGYTF	TGTGCCAGCAGGGTTCCCGGGGGCTACACCTTC
-	TRBV6-1	TRBJ2-5	-	CASSAEGTQYF	TGTGCCAGCAGTGCTGAGGGTACCCAGTACTTC
TRBD1	TRBV29-1	TRBJ1-4	-	CSVKTGRNEKLFF	TGCAGCGTGAAGACAGGGAGGAATGAAAAACTGTTTTTT
-	TRBV28	TRBJ2-7	few	CASSLFGGSSYEQYF	TGTGCCAGCAGTTTATTTGGAGGATCCTCCTACGAGCAGTACTTC
-	TRBV27	TRBJ1-1	-	CASSLGANTEAFF	TGTGCCAGCAGTTTAGGAGCGAACACTGAAGCTTTCTTT
-	TRBV2	TRBJ2-1	-	CASSEEGRGPGNEQFF	TGTGCCAGCAGTGAAGAAGGGCGGGGGCCGGGGAATGAGCAGTTCTTC
-	TRBV19	TRBJ2-1	-	CASSIWPPTYNEQFF	TGTGCCAGTAGTATCTGGCCACCGACTTACAATGAGCAGTTCTTC
TRBD1	TRBV2	TRBJ1-1	-	CASTPDRGKTEAFF	TGTGCCAGCACTCCGGACAGGGGAAAAACTGAAGCTTTCTTT
-	TRBV5-1	TRBJ2-3	once	CASSLSGSTDTQYF	TGCGCCAGCAGCTTGTCGGGGTCCACAGATACGCAGTATTTT
TRBD1	TRBV6-5	TRBJ2-1	-	CASSYSLTGVRSEQFF	TGTGCCAGCAGTTACTCGTTAACAGGGGTTCGGAGTGAGCAGTTCTTC
-	TRBV6-6	TRBJ2-2	-	CASFGFPTTGELFF	TGTGCCAGCTTCGGGTTTCCGACCACCGGGGAGCTGTTTTTT
TRBD1	TRBV9	TRBJ2-1	-	CASSPRQGGNEQFF	TGTGCCAGCAGCCCCCGACAGGGGGGGAATGAGCAGTTCTTC
-	TRBV18	TRBJ2-5	-	CASSPGEGVLQETQYF	TGTGCCAGCTCACCTGGCGAAGGGGTCCTCCAAGAGACCCAGTACTTC
TRBD2	TRBV6-6	TRBJ2-5	-	CASSRLADFEETQYF	TGTGCCAGCAGCCGACTAGCGGACTTTGAAGAGACCCAGTACTTC
-	TRBV2	TRBJ2-5	-	CASRAAETQYF	TGTGCCAGCAGGGCAGCGGAGACCCAGTACTTC
-	TRBV5-5	TRBJ1-1	-	CASRTGGSMNTEAFF	TGTGCCAGCAGGACCGGGGGATCGATGAACACTGAAGCTTTCTTT
TRBD1	TRBV7-2	TRBJ1-2	-	CASSSTGPYGYTF	TGTGCCAGCAGCTCGACAGGGCCCTATGGCTACACCTTC
-	TRBV5-1	TRBJ1-1	once	CASSSQGSMNTEAFF	TGCGCCAGCAGCTCGCAGGGGAGCATGAACACTGAAGCTTTCTTT
TRBD1	TRBV7-2	TRBJ1-1	-	CASSFSQGAGEAFF	TGTGCCAGCAGTTTCTCACAGGGGGCGGGTGAAGCTTTCTTT
TRBD2	TRBV18	TRBJ2-7	few	CASSSGGLPYEQYF	TGTGCCAGCTCTAGCGGGGGGCTACCCTACGAGCAGTACTTC
TRBD2	TRBV7-2	TRBJ2-5	-	CASRPRLAGGPETQYF	TGTGCCAGCAGGCCCAGACTAGCGGGGGGGCCAGAGACCCAGTACTTC
-	TRBV9	TRBJ2-5	-	CASSVYGGRGETQYF	TGTGCCAGCAGCGTGTACGGGGGGCGGGGAGAGACCCAGTACTTC
TRBD1	TRBV7-2	TRBJ2-6	-	CASSISGQGTGANVLTF	TGTGCCAGCAGCATCTCGGGACAGGGGACTGGGGCCAACGTCCTGACTTTC
TRBD2	TRBV28	TRBJ2-3	few	CASSTWGLADTQYF	TGTGCCAGCAGTACCTGGGGACTAGCAGATACGCAGTATTTT
TRBD1	TRBV28	TRBJ2-1	-	CASSPSSTGTNEQFF	TGTGCCAGCAGTCCCTCGTCGACAGGGACGAATGAGCAGTTCTTC
TRBD1	TRBV29-1	TRBJ2-7	-	CSVRPGQGGEQYF	TGCAGCGTGAGACCGGGACAGGGGGGCGAGCAGTACTTC
TRBD2	TRBV7-2	TRBJ2-7	-	CASSSLAGDSYEQYF	TGTGCCAGCAGCTCACTAGCGGGGGACTCCTACGAGCAGTACTTC
TRBD1	TRBV4-1	TRBJ1-3	-	CASSQARTGESLISGNTIYF	TGCGCCAGCAGCCAAGCCCGGACAGGGGAGAGTCTCATCTCTGGAAACACCATATATTTT
TRBD1	TRBV5-8	TRBJ1-3	-	CASSSPGQGNTIYF	TGTGCCAGCAGCTCCCCGGGACAGGGCAACACCATATATTTT
-	TRBV28	TRBJ1-1	once	CASSYIGPEAFF	TGTGCCAGCAGTTATATTGGCCCTGAAGCTTTCTTT
-	TRBV5-4	TRBJ1-1	-	CASSLEGRGGTEAFF	TGTGCCAGCAGCCTGGAGGGTAGGGGGGGGACTGAAGCTTTCTTT
-	TRBV28	TRBJ1-2	-	CASSLSHRDYGYTF	TGTGCCAGCAGTTTAAGCCACAGAGACTATGGCTACACCTTC
-	TRBV4-2	TRBJ2-1	-	CASSQDPQGHNEQFF	TGTGCCAGCAGCCAAGATCCACAGGGTCACAATGAGCAGTTCTTC
TRBD2	TRBV11-1	TRBJ2-3	-	CASSSRLAGGYTQYF	TGTGCCAGCAGCTCGCGACTAGCGGGGGGATATACGCAGTATTTT
TRBD2	TRBV5-1	TRBJ2-3	-	CASSLASGGTDTQYF	TGCGCCAGCAGCTTGGCTAGCGGGGGCACAGATACGCAGTATTTT
TRBD2	TRBV18	TRBJ2-3	-	CASSPSLAGSTDTQYF	TGTGCCAGCTCACCAAGTCTAGCGGGGAGCACAGATACGCAGTATTTT